This T cell receptor (beta chain) stems from a study of T cell repertoires in cytomegalovirus infection. This clonotype has only a few counts. Its specificity is unknown. CDR3 length: 14 amino acids. Germline CDR1 MGHDK, CDR2 SYGVNS. Deletions cut 0 bases from V and 5 bases from J, with 11 bases between. TCRdb fed the reads into MiXCR, producing one record per CDR3 protein. The table records around 770,000 distinct CDR3 sequences, about 29% of them present only once. This material consisted of cultured CD8+ T cells from PBMCs, taken from culture after CMV antigen stimulation. This chain connects TRBV25-1 to TRBJ2-7; no reliable D call. This clonotype was obtained from a human donor in good health (CMV status not recorded). Some clones in this sample may be carry-over from other donors' samples. The CDR3 nucleotides are TGTGCCAGCAGTGAATATGCCCTAACCGACGAGCAGTACTTC. This gives the protein CASSEYALTDEQYF.